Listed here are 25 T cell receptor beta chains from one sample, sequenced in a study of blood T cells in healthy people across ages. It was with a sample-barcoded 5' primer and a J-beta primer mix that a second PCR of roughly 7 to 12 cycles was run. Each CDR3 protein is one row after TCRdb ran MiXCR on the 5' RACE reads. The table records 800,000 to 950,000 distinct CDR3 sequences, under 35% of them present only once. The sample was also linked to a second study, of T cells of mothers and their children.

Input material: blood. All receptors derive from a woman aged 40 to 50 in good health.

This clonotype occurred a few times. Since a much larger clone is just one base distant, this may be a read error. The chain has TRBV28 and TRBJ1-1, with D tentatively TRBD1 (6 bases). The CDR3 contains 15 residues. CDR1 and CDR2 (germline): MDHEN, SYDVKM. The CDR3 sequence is CTSITTGRGAWEAFF. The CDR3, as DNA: TGTACCAGCATCACAACGGGGCGGGGGGCATGGGAAGCTTTCTTT.

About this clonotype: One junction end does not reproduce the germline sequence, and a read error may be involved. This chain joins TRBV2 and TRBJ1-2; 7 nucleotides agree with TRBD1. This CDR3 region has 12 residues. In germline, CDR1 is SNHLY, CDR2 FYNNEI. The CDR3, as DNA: TGTGCCGGCAGTGTAAACAGGGGCGGCTACACCTTC. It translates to CAGSVNRGGYTF.

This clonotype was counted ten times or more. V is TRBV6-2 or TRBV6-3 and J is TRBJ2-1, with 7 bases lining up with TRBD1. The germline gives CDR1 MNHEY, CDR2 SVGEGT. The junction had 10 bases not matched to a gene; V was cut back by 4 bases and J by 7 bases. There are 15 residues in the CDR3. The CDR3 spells CASSWGEAGGNEQFF. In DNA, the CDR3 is TGTGCCAGCAGTTGGGGCGAAGCAGGGGGAAATGAGCAGTTCTTC.

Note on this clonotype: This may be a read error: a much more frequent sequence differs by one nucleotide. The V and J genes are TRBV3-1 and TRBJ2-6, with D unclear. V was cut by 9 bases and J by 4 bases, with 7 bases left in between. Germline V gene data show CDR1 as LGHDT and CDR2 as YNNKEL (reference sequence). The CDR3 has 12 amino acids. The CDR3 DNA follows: TGTGCCAGGAGAACGGGGGCCAACGTCCTGACTTTC. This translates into CARRTGANVLTF.

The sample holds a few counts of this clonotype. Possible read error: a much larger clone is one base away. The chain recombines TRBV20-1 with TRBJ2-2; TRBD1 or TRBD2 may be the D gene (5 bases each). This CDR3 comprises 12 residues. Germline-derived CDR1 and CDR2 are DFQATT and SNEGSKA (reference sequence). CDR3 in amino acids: CSAPWGVGERFF. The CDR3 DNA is TGCAGTGCTCCATGGGGCGTCGGGGAGCGGTTTTTT.

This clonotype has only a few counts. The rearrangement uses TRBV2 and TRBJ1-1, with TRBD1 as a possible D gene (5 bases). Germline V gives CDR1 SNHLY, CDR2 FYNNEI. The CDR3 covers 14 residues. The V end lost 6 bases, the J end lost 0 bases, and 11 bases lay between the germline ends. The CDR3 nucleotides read TGTGCCAGCAGATCGGGACCGATGAACACTGAAGCTTTCTTT. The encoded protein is CASRSGPMNTEAFF. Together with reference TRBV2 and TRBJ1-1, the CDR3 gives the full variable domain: EPEVTQTPSHQVTQMGQEVILRCVPISNHLYFYWYRQILGQKVEFLVSFYNNEISEKSEIFDDQFSVERPDGSNFTLKIRSTKLEDSAMYFCASRSGPMNTEAFFGQGTRLTVV.

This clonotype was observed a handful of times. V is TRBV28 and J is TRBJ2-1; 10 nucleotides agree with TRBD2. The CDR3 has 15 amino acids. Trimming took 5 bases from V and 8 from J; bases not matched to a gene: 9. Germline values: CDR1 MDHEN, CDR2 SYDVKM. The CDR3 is CASSLIGTSADEQFF. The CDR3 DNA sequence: TGTGCCAGCAGTCTAATCGGGACTAGCGCAGATGAGCAGTTCTTC.

CDR3 sequence reads: CASSVGGGYGYTF. In DNA, the CDR3 is TGTGCCAGCAGTGTGGGGGGTGGGTATGGCTACACCTTC. The V and J genes are TRBV2 and TRBJ1-2, with D perhaps TRBD1 (5 bases). V lost 4 bases and J 5 bases, leaving 11 bases between the germline ends. Germline V gene data show CDR1 as SNHLY and CDR2 as FYNNEI. The CDR3 loop spans 13 amino acids. The complete variable domain, with remaining parts taken from reference TRBV2 and TRBJ1-2, reads EPEVTQTPSHQVTQMGQEVILRCVPISNHLYFYWYRQILGQKVEFLVSFYNNEISEKSEIFDDQFSVERPDGSNFTLKIRSTKLEDSAMYFCASSVGGGYGYTFGSGTRLTVV.

CDR3 coding DNA: TGCAGCGTTAAGGCGGCAGGGGGCGACACTGAAGCTTTCTTT. Translated, it gives CSVKAAGGDTEAFF. The V and J genes are TRBV29-1 and TRBJ1-1; 8 nucleotides line up with TRBD1. The CDR3 has 14 residues. With V trimmed by 5 bases and J by 3 bases, 8 bases remained unmatched. Germline values: CDR1 SQVTM, CDR2 ANQGSEA.

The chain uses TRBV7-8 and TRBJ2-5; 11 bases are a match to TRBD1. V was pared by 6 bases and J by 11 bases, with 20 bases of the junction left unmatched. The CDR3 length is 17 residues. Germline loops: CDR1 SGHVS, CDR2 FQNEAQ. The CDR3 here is CASRRTPTGTGGVEQYF. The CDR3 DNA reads TGTGCCAGCAGGCGGACCCCCACCGGGACAGGGGGGGTGGAGCAGTACTTC. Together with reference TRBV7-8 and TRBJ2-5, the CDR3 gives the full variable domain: GAGVSQSPRYKVAKRGQDVALRCDPISGHVSLFWYQQALGQGPEFLTYFQNEAQLDKSGLPSDRFFAERPEGSVSTLKIQRTQQEDSAVYLCASRRTPTGTGGVEQYFGPGTRLLVL.

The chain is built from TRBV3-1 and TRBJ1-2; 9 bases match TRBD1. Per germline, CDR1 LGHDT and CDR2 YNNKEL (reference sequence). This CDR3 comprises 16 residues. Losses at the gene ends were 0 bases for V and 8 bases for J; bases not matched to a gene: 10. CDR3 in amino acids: CASSQDPQGALGGYTF. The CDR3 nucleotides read TGTGCCAGCAGCCAAGATCCACAGGGGGCACTGGGAGGCTACACCTTC.

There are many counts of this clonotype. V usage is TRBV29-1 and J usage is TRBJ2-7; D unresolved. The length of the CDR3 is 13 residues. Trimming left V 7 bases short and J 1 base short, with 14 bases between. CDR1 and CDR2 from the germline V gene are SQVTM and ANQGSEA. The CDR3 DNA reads TGCAGCGCCCTGCCGAGTGCGTCCTACGAGCAGTACTTC. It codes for CSALPSASYEQYF.

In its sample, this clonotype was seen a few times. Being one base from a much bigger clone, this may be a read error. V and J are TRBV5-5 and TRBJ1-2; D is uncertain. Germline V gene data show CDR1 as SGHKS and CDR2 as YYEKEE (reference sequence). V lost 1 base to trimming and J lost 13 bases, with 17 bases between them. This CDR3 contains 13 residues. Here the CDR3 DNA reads TGTGCCAGCAGCTTGCGGCTTAGTTCCGGGCGCACCTTC. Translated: CASSLRLSSGRTF.

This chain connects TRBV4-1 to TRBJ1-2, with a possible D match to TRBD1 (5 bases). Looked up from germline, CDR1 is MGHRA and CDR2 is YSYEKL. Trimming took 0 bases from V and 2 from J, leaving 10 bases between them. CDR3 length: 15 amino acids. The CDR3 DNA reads TGCGCCAGCAGCCAAGATGGGGCCAGAAACTATGGCTACACCTTC. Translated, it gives CASSQDGARNYGYTF.

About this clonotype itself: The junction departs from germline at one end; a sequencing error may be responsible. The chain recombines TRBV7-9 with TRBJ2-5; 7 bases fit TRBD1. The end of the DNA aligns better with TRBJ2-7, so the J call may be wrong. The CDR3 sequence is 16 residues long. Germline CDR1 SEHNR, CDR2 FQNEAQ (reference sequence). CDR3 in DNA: TGTACCAGCAGCTTGTCGACAGGGACGGGGTTATACGAGCAGTACTTC. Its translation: CTSSLSTGTGLYEQYF.

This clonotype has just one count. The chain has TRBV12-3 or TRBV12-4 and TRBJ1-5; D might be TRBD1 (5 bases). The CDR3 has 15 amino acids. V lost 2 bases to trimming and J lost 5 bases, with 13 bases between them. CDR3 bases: TGTGCCAGCAGTTTAAATCTGGGACCGGATCAGCCCCAGCATTTT. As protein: CASSLNLGPDQPQHF.

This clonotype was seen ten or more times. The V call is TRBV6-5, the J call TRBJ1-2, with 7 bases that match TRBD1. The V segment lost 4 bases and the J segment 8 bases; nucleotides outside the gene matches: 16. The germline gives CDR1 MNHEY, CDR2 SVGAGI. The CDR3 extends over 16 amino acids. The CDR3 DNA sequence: TGTGCCAGCAGTTCGAGACCTACCGGTACGACAGGGGGCTACACCTTC. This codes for CASSSRPTGTTGGYTF.

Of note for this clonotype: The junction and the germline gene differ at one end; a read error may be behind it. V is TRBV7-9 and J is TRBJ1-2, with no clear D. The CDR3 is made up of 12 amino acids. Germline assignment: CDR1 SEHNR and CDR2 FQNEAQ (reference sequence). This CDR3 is CTSSLEIYGYTF. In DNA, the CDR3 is TGTACCAGCAGCTTGGAAATCTATGGCTACACCTTC.

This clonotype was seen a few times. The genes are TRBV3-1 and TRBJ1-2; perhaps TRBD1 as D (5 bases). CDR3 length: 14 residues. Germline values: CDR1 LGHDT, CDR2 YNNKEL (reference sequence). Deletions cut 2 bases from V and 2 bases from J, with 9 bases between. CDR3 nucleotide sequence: TGTGCCAGCAGCCAACGGGGCCCCAACTATGGCTACACCTTC. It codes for CASSQRGPNYGYTF. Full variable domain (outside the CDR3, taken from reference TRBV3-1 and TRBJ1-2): DTAVSQTPKYLVTQMGNDKSIKCEQNLGHDTMYWYKQDSKKFLKIMFSYNNKELIINETVPNRFSPKSPDKAHLNLHINSLELGDSAVYFCASSQRGPNYGYTFGSGTRLTVV.

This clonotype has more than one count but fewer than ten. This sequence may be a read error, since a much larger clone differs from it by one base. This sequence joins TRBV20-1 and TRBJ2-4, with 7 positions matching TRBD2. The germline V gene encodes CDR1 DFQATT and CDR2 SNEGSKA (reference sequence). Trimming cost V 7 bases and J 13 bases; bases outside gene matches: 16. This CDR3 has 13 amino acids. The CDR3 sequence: CSELRGDYNEQYF. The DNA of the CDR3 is TGCAGTGAGCTTCGGGGGGACTACAATGAGCAGTACTTC.

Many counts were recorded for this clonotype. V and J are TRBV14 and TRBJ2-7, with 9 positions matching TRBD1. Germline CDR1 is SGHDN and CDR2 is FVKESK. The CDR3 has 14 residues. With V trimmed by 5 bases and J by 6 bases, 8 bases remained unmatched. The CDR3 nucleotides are TGTGCCAGCAGCAGGCGACAGGGGGGACGCGAGCAGTACTTC. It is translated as CASSRRQGGREQYF.

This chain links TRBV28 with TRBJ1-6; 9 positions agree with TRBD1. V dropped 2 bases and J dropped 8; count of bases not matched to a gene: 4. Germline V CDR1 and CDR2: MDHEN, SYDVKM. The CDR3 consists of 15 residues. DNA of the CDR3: TGTGCCAGCAGTTTAAGTTGGGACAGGGATTCACCCCTCCACTTT. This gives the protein CASSLSWDRDSPLHF.

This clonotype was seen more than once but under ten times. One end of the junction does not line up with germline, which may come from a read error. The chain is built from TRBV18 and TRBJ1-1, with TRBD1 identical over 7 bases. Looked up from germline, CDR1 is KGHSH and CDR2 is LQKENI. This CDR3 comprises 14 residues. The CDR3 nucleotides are TGTGCCAGCCCACCACAGGGGTCGGGCACTGAAGCTTTCTTT. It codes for CASPPQGSGTEAFF. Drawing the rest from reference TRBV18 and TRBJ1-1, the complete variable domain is NAGVMQNPRHLVRRRGQEARLRCSPMKGHSHVYWYRQLPEEGLKFMVYLQKENIIDESGMPKERFSAEFPKEGPSILRIQQVVRGDSAAYFCASPPQGSGTEAFFGQGTRLTVV.

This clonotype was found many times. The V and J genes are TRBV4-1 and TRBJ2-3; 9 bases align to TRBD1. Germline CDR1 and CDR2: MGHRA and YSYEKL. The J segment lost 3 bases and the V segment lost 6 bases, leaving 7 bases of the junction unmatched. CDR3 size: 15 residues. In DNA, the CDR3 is TGCGCCAGCAGTACCACAGGGGGCGAGACAGATACGCAGTATTTT. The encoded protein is CASSTTGGETDTQYF.

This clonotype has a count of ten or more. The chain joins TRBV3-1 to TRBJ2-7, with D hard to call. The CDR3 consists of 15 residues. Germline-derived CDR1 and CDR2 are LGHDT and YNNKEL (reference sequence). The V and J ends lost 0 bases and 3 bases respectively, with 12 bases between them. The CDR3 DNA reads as TGTGCCAGCAGCCAAGAAGGCCTAGGTGGCTACGAGCAGTACTTC. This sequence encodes CASSQEGLGGYEQYF.